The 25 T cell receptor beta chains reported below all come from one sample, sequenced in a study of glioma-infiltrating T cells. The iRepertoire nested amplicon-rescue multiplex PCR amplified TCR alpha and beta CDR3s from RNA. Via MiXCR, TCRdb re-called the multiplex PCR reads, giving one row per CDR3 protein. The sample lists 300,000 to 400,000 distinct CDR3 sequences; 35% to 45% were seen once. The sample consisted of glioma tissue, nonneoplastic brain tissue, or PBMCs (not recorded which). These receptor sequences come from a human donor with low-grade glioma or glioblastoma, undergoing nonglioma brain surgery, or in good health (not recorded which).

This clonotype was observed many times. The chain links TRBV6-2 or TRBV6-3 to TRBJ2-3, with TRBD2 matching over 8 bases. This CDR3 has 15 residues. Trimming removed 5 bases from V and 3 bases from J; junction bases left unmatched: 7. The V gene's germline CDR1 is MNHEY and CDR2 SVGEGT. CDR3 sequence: CASSDSGKGTDTQYF. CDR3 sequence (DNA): TGTGCCAGCAGTGATAGCGGGAAAGGAACAGATACGCAGTATTTT.

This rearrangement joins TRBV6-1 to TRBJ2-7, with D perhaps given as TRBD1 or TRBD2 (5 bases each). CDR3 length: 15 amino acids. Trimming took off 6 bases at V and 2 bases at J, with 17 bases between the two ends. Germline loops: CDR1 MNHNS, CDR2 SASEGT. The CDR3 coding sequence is TGTGCCAGCAGCACCCGCGGGCAGGGTACCTACGAGCAGTACTTC. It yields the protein CASSTRGQGTYEQYF.

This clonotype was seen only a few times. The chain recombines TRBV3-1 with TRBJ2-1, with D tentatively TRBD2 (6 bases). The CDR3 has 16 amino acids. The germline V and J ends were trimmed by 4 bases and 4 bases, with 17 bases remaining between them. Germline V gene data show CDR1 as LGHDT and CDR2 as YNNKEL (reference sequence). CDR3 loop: CASSPKVVGRYNEQFF. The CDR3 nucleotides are TGTGCCAGCAGCCCTAAGGTAGTCGGGAGATACAATGAGCAGTTCTTC.

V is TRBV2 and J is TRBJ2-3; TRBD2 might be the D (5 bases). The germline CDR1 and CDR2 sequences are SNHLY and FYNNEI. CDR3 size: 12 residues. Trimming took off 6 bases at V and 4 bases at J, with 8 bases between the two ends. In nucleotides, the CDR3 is TGTGCCAGCAGCTGGGAGTCAGATACGCAGTATTTT. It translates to CASSWESDTQYF.

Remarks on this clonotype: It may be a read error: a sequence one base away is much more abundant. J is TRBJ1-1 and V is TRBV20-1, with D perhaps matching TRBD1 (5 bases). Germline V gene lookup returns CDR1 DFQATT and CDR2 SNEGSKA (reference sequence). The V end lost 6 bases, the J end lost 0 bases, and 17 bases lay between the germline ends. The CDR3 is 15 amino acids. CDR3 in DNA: TGCAGTGCCCCAGGTTGGCGGGGCTTGAACACTGAAGCTTTCTTT. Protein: CSAPGWRGLNTEAFF.

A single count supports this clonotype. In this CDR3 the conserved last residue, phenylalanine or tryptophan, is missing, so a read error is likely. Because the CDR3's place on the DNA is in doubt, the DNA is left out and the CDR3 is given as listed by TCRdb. The CDR3 protein is CASSERGGEDTEAFS. The V gene is TRBV6-5, the J gene TRBJ1-1; the DNA was not compared with TRBD1, the D call given in the table. The CDR3 sequence runs 15 residues, both termini included. The germline gives CDR1 MNHEY, CDR2 SVGAGI.

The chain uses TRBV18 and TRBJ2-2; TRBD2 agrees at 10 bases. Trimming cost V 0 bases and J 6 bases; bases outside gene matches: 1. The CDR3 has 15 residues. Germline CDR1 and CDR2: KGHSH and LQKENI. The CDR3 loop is CASSPPLAGSGELFF. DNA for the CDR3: TGTGCCAGCTCACCACCACTAGCGGGATCCGGGGAGCTGTTTTTT.

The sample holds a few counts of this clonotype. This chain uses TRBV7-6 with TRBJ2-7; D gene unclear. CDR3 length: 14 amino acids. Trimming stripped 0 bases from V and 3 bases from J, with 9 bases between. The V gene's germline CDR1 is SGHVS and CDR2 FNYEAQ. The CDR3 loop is CASSLAHGFYEQYF. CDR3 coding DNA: TGTGCCAGCAGCTTAGCTCACGGATTCTACGAGCAGTACTTC.

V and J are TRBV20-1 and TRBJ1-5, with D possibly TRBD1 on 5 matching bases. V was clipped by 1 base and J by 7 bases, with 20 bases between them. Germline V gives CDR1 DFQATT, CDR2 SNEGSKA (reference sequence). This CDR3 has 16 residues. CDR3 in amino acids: CSARGGFVGEFQPQHF. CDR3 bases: TGCAGTGCTAGAGGGGGCTTTGTGGGGGAATTCCAGCCCCAGCATTTT.

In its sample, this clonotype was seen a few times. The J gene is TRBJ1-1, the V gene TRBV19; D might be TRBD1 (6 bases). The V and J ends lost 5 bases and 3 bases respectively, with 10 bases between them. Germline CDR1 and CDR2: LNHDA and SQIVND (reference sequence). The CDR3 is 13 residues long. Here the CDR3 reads CASSYQGYTEAFF. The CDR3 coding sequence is TGTGCCAGTAGTTACCAGGGGTACACTGAAGCTTTCTTT.

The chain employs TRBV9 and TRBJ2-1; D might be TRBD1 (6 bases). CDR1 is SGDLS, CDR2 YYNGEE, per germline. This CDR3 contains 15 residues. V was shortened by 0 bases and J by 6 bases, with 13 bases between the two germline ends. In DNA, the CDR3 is TGTGCCAGCAGCGTAGTAACAGGGTGGCCCAATGAGCAGTTCTTC. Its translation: CASSVVTGWPNEQFF.

In nucleotides, the CDR3 is TGCAGTGCTAGAGACGGCAGAAGCTATCAGCCCCAGCATTTT. Translation: CSARDGRSYQPQHF. V and J are TRBV20-1 and TRBJ1-5; unclear D gene. V was pared by 0 bases and J by 5 bases, with 11 bases between. From germline, CDR1 is DFQATT and CDR2 SNEGSKA (reference sequence). The CDR3 is 14 amino acids.

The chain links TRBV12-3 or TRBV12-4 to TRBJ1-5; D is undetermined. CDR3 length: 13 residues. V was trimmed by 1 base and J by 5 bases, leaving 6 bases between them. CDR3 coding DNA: TGTGCCAGCAGTTTAGTGATGGATCAGCCCCAGCATTTT. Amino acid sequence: CASSLVMDQPQHF.

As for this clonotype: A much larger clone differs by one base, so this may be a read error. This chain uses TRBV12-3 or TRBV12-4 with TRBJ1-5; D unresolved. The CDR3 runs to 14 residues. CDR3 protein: CASSLSGSNQTQHF. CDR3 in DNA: TGTGCCAGCAGTCTTTCTGGTAGCAATCAGACCCAGCATTTT.

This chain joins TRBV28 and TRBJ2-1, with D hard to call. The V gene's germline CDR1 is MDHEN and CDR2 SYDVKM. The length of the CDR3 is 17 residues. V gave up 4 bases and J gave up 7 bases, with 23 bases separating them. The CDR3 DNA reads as TGTGCCAGCAGTTCCCTAGGTGGCCTCCGGTGGGCTAATGAGCAGTTCTTC. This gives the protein CASSSLGGLRWANEQFF.

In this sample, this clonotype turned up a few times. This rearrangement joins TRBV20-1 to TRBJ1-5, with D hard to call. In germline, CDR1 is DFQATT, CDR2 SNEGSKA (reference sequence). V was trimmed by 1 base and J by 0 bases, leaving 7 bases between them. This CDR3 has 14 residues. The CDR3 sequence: CSARVRTSNQPQHF. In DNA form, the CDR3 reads TGCAGTGCTAGAGTCAGAACTAGCAATCAGCCCCAGCATTTT.

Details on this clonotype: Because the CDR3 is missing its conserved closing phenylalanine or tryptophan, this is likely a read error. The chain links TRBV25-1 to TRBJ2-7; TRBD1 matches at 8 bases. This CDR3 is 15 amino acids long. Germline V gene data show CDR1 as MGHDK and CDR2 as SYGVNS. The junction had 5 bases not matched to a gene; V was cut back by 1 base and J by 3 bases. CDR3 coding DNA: TGTGCCAGCAGTGAATGGGGGACAGGCTACTACGAGCAGTACTCC. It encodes CASSEWGTGYYEQYS.

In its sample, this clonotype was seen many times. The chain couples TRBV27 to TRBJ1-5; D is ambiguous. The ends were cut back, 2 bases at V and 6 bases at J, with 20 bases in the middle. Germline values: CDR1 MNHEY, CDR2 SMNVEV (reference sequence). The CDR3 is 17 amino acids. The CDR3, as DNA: TGTGCCAGCAGTTTAATTGTGGACCCAACTGGAGTTCAGCCCCAGCATTTT. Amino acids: CASSLIVDPTGVQPQHF.

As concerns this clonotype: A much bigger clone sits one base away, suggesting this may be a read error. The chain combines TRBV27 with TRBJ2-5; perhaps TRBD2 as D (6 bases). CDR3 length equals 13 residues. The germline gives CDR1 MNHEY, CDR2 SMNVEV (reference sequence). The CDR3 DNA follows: TGTGCCAGCAGTTTCTACTGGGGGGAGACCGAGTACTTC. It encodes CASSFYWGETEYF.

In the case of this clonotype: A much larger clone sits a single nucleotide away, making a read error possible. CDR3 amino acids: CTSRTGVDQPQHF. In nucleotides, the CDR3 is TGTACCAGCAGGACAGGGGTTGATCAGCCCCAGCATTTT. The chain joins TRBV6-1 to TRBJ1-5; TRBD1 matches at 9 bases. This CDR3 spans 13 amino acids. Germline assignment: CDR1 MNHNS and CDR2 SASEGT.

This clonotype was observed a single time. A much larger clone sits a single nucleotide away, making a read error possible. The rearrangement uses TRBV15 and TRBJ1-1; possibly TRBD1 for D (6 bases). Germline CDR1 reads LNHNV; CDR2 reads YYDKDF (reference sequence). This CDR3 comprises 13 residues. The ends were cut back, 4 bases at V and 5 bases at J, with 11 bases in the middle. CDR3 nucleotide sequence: TGTGCCACCAGCATAGGGGGGGGAACTGAAGCTTTCTTT. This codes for CATSIGGGTEAFF.

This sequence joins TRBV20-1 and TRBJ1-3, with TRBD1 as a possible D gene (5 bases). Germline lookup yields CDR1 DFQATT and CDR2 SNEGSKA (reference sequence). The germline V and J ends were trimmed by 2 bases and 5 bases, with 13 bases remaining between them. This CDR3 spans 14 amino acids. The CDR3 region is CSARSWTSRNTIYF. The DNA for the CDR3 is TGCAGTGCTAGATCCTGGACAAGTCGAAACACCATATATTTT.

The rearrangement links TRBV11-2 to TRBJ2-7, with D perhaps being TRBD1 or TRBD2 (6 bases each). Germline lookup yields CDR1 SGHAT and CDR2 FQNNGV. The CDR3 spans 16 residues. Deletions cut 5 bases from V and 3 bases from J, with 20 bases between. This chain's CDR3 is CASSPLGAGLRYEQYF. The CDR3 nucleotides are TGTGCCAGCAGCCCTCTGGGGGCGGGACTCCGCTACGAGCAGTACTTC. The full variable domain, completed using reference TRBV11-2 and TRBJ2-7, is EAGVAQSPRYKIIEKRQSVAFWCNPISGHATLYWYQQILGQGPKLLIQFQNNGVVDDSQLPKDRFSAERLKGVDSTLKIQPAKLEDSAVYLCASSPLGAGLRYEQYFGPGTRLTVT.

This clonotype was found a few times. The CDR3 loop is CASSQGRGQPQHF. The CDR3 DNA follows: TGTGCCAGCAGCCAAGGAAGGGGTCAGCCCCAGCATTTT. The chain carries TRBV4-2 and TRBJ1-5; perhaps TRBD1 as D (5 bases). Trimming cost V 1 base and J 6 bases, with 7 bases left between them. Per germline, CDR1 LGHNA and CDR2 YNFKEQ. The CDR3 is 13 amino acids.

The CDR3: CSVESIAEAFF. The CDR3 bases are TGCAGCGTTGAATCTATTGCTGAAGCTTTCTTT. The chain recombines TRBV29-1 with TRBJ1-1, with D unclear. Germline V CDR1 and CDR2: SQVTM, ANQGSEA. Trimming removed 2 bases from V and 6 bases from J, with 7 bases in between. The CDR3 is 11 amino acids.